These T cell receptor beta chains were read from a single sample in a study of breast tumors, draining lymph nodes, adjacent tissues. TCRdb fed the multiplex PCR reads into MiXCR, producing one record per CDR3 protein. Here the sample spans 290,000 or so distinct CDR3 sequences, 30% to 35% being singletons. Sequencing was performed on axillary lymph node tissue. The receptor source for this set is a female donor with breast cancer. Some clones in this sample may be carry-over from other donors' samples. CDR3s include the opening cysteine and the closing phenylalanine or tryptophan. Each record gives: J gene, V gene, CDR3 protein.

J gene: TRBJ2-1
V gene: TRBV27
CDR3 protein: CASSGTSVYNEQFF

J gene: TRBJ2-1
V gene: TRBV11-2
CDR3 protein: CASSLASGGNEQFF

J gene: TRBJ2-2
V gene: TRBV5-1
CDR3 protein: CASTLSSGELFF

J gene: TRBJ2-1
V gene: TRBV27
CDR3 protein: CASSLPLPSGRRNEQFF

J gene: TRBJ2-5
V gene: TRBV3-1
CDR3 protein: CASSRGLASETQYF

J gene: TRBJ2-3
V gene: TRBV6-2/TRBV6-3
CDR3 protein: CASSSPGSWGEGKKADTQYF

J gene: TRBJ2-3
V gene: TRBV20-1
CDR3 protein: CSAGAGTSYTDTQYF

J gene: TRBJ2-2
V gene: TRBV20-1
CDR3 protein: CSASGRARAGELFF

J gene: TRBJ2-7
V gene: TRBV4-2
CDR3 protein: CASRKGLYSSYEQYF

J gene: TRBJ1-6
V gene: TRBV4-2
CDR3 protein: CASRPGTGVSSYNSPLHF

J gene: TRBJ2-5
V gene: TRBV18
CDR3 protein: CASSPVMDQETQYF

J gene: TRBJ2-5
V gene: TRBV15
CDR3 protein: CATSSPGGGREAQYF

J gene: TRBJ2-5
V gene: TRBV3-1
CDR3 protein: CASSLGPTNGETQYF

J gene: TRBJ1-1
V gene: TRBV5-8
CDR3 protein: CASSFLGLGPTEAFF

J gene: TRBJ2-1
V gene: TRBV11-1
CDR3 protein: CASSLGTGEVGYDEQFF

J gene: TRBJ2-7
V gene: TRBV6-5
CDR3 protein: CASSHDSWAYEQYF

J gene: TRBJ2-7
V gene: TRBV5-4
CDR3 protein: CASSLAAGVGYEQYF

J gene: TRBJ2-1
V gene: TRBV12-3/TRBV12-4
CDR3 protein: CASSFDRSIGNEQFF

J gene: TRBJ1-2
V gene: TRBV10-3
CDR3 protein: CAISESMLEGYTF

J gene: TRBJ2-3
V gene: TRBV7-8
CDR3 protein: CASSVGGRGWDTQYF

J gene: TRBJ1-5
V gene: TRBV7-8
CDR3 protein: CASSLESNQPQHF

J gene: TRBJ2-5
V gene: TRBV20-1
CDR3 protein: CSAIPPSGRDQETQYF

J gene: TRBJ2-1
V gene: TRBV6-2/TRBV6-3
CDR3 protein: CASTLTRGYEQFF

J gene: TRBJ1-4
V gene: TRBV25-1
CDR3 protein: CASVSQGGATNEKLFF

J gene: TRBJ2-5
V gene: TRBV4-1
CDR3 protein: CASSQDRTIQETQYF

J gene: TRBJ2-2
V gene: TRBV10-2
CDR3 protein: CAIPLATVTGELFF

J gene: TRBJ1-1
V gene: TRBV2
CDR3 protein: CASRAGTGNTEAFF

J gene: TRBJ1-4
V gene: TRBV28
CDR3 protein: CASSPTTGGREKLFF

J gene: TRBJ2-5
V gene: TRBV24-1
CDR3 protein: CATRGERGRGASGPPGGQETQYF

J gene: TRBJ2-5
V gene: TRBV7-2
CDR3 protein: CASSLGPIETQYF

J gene: TRBJ2-7
V gene: TRBV11-3
CDR3 protein: CASSLEGDGYEQYF

J gene: TRBJ2-6
V gene: TRBV28
CDR3 protein: CASRRQVLGANVLTF

J gene: TRBJ2-2
V gene: TRBV9
CDR3 protein: CASSVAGLAGEENTRELSF

J gene: TRBJ2-7
V gene: TRBV5-1
CDR3 protein: CASSLVSGGNYEQYF

J gene: TRBJ1-2
V gene: TRBV9
CDR3 protein: CASSVDDRVGYGYTF

J gene: TRBJ2-1
V gene: TRBV4-2
CDR3 protein: CASSQGAANEQFF

J gene: TRBJ2-7
V gene: TRBV20-1
CDR3 protein: CSARGVSGRTYEQYF

J gene: TRBJ1-1
V gene: TRBV6-5
CDR3 protein: CASTDATRNTEAFF

J gene: TRBJ1-6
V gene: TRBV12-3/TRBV12-4
CDR3 protein: CATTAGTHNSPLHF

J gene: TRBJ2-2
V gene: TRBV14
CDR3 protein: CASSRGGVNTGELFF

J gene: TRBJ2-7
V gene: TRBV5-5
CDR3 protein: CASSLIGTYEQYF

J gene: TRBJ2-1
V gene: TRBV5-4
CDR3 protein: CASSLTTSRSSSYSEQFF

J gene: TRBJ2-3
V gene: TRBV7-8
CDR3 protein: CASSLTSSGPSTDTQYF

J gene: TRBJ1-5
V gene: TRBV12-3/TRBV12-4
CDR3 protein: CASSFRTGTNQPQHF

J gene: TRBJ1-5
V gene: TRBV7-9
CDR3 protein: CASSSKTGAQHF

J gene: TRBJ2-5
V gene: TRBV7-9
CDR3 protein: CASSFGGSNQPQYF

J gene: TRBJ1-4
V gene: TRBV6-5
CDR3 protein: CASRNPTGGAYGKLFF